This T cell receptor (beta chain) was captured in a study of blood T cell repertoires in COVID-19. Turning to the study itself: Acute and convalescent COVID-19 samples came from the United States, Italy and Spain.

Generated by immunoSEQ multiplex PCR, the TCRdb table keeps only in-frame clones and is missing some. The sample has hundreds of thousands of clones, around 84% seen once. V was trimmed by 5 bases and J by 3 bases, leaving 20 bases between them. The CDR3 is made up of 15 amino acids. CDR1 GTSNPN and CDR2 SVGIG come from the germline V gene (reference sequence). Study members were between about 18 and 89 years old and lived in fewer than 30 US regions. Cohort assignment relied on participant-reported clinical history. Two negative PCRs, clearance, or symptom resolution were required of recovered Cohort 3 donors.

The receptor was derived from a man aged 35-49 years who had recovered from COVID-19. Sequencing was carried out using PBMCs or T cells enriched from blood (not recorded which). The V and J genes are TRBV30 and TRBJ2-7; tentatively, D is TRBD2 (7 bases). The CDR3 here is CAWGGGRGSLYEQYF. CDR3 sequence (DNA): TGTGCCTGGGGGGGCGGGCGGGGGAGCCTCTACGAGCAGTACTTC.